The clone carrying this T cell receptor (beta chain) has just a few counts. Its matching antigen is unknown. Sorting based on CD45RO/CCR7/CD25/CD127/CD95/CD27 separated CD4+ naive, central memory, regulatory and stem cell-like memory cells. The sample belongs to a study of beta chain features in type 1 diabetes. Background on the study: There was similarity between patients and healthy donors in age, gender and cell yields.

The V gene's germline CDR1 is SGHTA and CDR2 FQGTGA. The V end was cut by 4 bases, the J end by 4 bases, with 10 bases between. The CDR3 sequence is 13 residues long. Isolated RNA was reverse transcribed in full, so expressed TCRB transcripts were sequenced. Assay: immunoSEQ multiplex PCR; the TCRdb copy retains only in-frame clones and omits some. The sample records 40,000 to 60,000 clones, about 60% being singletons. Study outcomes and limitations: Type 1 diabetes patients had moderately but significantly shorter TCRB CDR3s in all four CD4+ subsets.

This clonotype was obtained from a young woman with type 1 diabetes. Sequencing was carried out using stem cell memory CD4+ T cells from blood. The rearrangement joins TRBV7-3 to TRBJ1-1; possibly TRBD1 for D (6 bases). In DNA, the CDR3 is TGTGCCAGCAGCTCTACAGGGACCACTGAAGCTTTCTTT. Translating it yields CASSSTGTTEAFF.